This T cell receptor (beta chain) is drawn from a study of cytomegalovirus exposure and HLA in healthy donors. The V gene's germline CDR1 is MNHEY and CDR2 SMNVEV (reference sequence). There are 13 residues in the CDR3. The V gene lost 6 bases and the J gene lost 6 bases, with 15 bases spanning the gap. 60 Vbeta and 13 Jbeta primers were used in PCR. Some clones are missing from TCRdb's copy, which holds only in-frame ones; the method was immunoSEQ multiplex PCR. The table lists under 200,000 clones, around 86% of them singletons, with approximately 0.8% in the top ten. Worth noting for this clone: The antigen is unknown.

Study results and limitations: Later analysis identified several of the most significant clusters that appeared linked to common viral pathogens. Later analysis identified 16,000 or so TCR beta sequences associated with HLA alleles, using a false discovery rate threshold of 0.05. TCR beta chains numbering 150 to 200 were designated cytomegalovirus-associated.

The sample taken for sequencing was PBMCs. This chain connects TRBV27 to TRBJ2-7; tentative D call: TRBD1 (6 bases). This sequence originates from a woman aged 18 to 35 in good health and CMV-seronegative. The chain's CDR3 is CASSYRVKSEQYF. As DNA, the CDR3 is TGTGCCAGCAGCTACAGGGTCAAGAGCGAGCAGTACTTC.